This T cell receptor (beta chain) was found in a study of T cells in Graves' hyperthyroidism and ophthalmopathy (dated by TCRdb to about 2019). With regard to the full study: Peripheral blood was sampled at the time of initial diagnosis, prior to any treatment. For training and testing, the 100 or so patients in the discovery cohort were randomly divided in a 7:3 ratio. After sampling, hyperthyroidism patients received methimazole starting at 30 mg daily, and ophthalmopathy patients received high-dose intravenous methylprednisolone. A discovery cohort of around 98 patients, 43 with Graves' ophthalmopathy and 55 to 65 with stable Graves' hyperthyroidism, was used to find distinguishing TCR V-J signatures. In addition, the study compared T-cell repertoires in thyroid tissue and in blood from about six Graves' hyperthyroidism patients. An independent validation cohort of around 20 hyperthyroidism patients and about 16 patients who later progressed to ophthalmopathy tested prospective prediction of ophthalmopathy. The paper describes TCR Vbeta CDR3 sequencing of 135 peripheral blood samples, made up of 43 ophthalmopathy patients, approximately 73 hyperthyroidism patients and about 17 progressor patients.

The paper as a whole reports these results and caveats: In validation, progression to ophthalmopathy was predicted by the model with nearly 71% sensitivity and 72% to 85% specificity, a median of approximately 6.5 months before onset. Sample size was not statistically predetermined, and blinding of investigators to group allocation was not performed. A 13 V-J signature model separated ophthalmopathy from stable hyperthyroidism, with roughly 88% sensitivity and about 81% specificity in cross-validation and 80%/75% in testing. Most expanded thyroid clonotypes (frequency above 0.001) were also detected in blood, a finding suggesting that blood repertoires may reflect thyroid immune responses.

The TCR beta CDR3 regions were amplified from RNA transcripts. The TCR CDR3 was subjected to a first round of RT-PCR using the HTBI primer set and the Qiagen OneStep RT-PCR kit. A second multiplex PCR round built the libraries, followed by size selection and purification. Paired-end sequencing of the libraries was performed with 100 bp reads on an Illumina HiSeq2000. Concerning the study's data processing: SOAPnuke was used to process the raw data, throwing out any read that contained adapters or uncalled bases, had a mean Phred below 15, or lacked an exact constant-primer or identifier match. High-quality paired reads were merged with COPE v1.2.5, and unique nucleotide sequences were defined as clonotypes. MiTCR v1.1 was used to align clonotypes to the IMGT TRBV, TRBD and TRBJ reference segments. Analysis was restricted to V-J combinations with a frequency above 0.0001, which covered just over 98% of repertoires. A TCS score was defined as the ratio of F50 (clonal expansion) to E x V (chaos), with BLOSUM62-based TCRdist applied between CDR3 peptides within each V-J. Welch's t-statistics and random forest reduced 514 V-J features to some 14, which were used in a naive Bayes classifier (R e1071). The public reads were quality trimmed at Q25 with fastp and then assembled into clones with MiXCR by TCRdb, keeping productive beta chains. Rows matching on CDR3 protein sequence are summarized as one entry with the most common DNA and genes. Here the V and J calls rest on TCRdb's processing, not on the authors' analysis. Recorded for this sample are a few hundred thousand distinct CDR3 sequences; around 20% of them occurred a single time. Together, the top ten hold 26% of the sample.

Graves' hyperthyroidism was defined as stable when no progression to ophthalmopathy occurred over 18 months of follow-up. Hyperthyroidism patients were newly diagnosed, with disease duration under 2 months, and aged 18 to 65 years. Patients with uncontrolled infections, other autoimmune diseases, pregnancy or lactation were excluded. Diagnoses relied on clinical symptoms, serum thyroxine and TRAb, thyroid ultrasound and orbital computed tomography. PBMCs were isolated from approximately 10 ml of fresh peripheral blood by Ficoll-Paque density gradient centrifugation. Total RNA was extracted using Trizol reagent, and RNA quality was assessed on an Agilent 2100 Bioanalyzer. CDR1 and CDR2 are read off the germline V gene as MDHEN and SYDVKM. The CDR3 starts with the cysteine, ends with the phenylalanine, and has 13 residues. CDR3 DNA only is kept here, 39 bases in frame from base 1. The germline V and J ends show losses of 11 bases and 6 bases respectively, and no gene match explains 10 bases of the junction.

This clonotype was counted ten times or more. Which antigen it targets is not known. Base-call qualities are not available, and no considerably larger clone is one nucleotide away. The rearranged segments are TRBV28 and TRBJ1-5, with 7 central nucleotides matching TRBD1. This TCR came from a man between 18 and 35 years old with Graves' hyperthyroidism. The source material was blood. The nucleotide sequence reads TGTGCCGCGGGGGGGGACAGAGGTCAGCCCCAGCATTTT. Its protein product is CAAGGDRGQPQHF.